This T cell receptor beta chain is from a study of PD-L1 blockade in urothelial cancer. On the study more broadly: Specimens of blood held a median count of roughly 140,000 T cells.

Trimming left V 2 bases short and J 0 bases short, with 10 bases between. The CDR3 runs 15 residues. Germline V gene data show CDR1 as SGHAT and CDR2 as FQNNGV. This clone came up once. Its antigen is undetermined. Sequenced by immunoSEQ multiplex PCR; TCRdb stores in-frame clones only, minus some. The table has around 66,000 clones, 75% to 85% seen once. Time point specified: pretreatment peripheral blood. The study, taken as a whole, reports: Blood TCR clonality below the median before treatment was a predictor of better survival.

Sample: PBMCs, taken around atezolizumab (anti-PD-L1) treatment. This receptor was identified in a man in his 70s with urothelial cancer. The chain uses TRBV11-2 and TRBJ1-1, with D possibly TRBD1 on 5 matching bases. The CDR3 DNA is TGTGCCAGCAGCTTATCCCGGGGGGTGAACACTGAAGCTTTCTTT. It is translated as CASSLSRGVNTEAFF.